Below, 15 T cell receptor beta chains from the same sample are listed, as sequenced in a study of shared clonotypes between healthy human individuals. Naive CD8 cells, CD45RO-negative and positively selected for CCR7, excluded terminally differentiated effector memory CD45RA+ cells. Produced via immunoSEQ multiplex PCR; TCRdb's table is partial and in-frame only. In the table there are a few million clones, over 85% of which are singletons. The source material was naive CD8+ T cells from PBMCs. The receptors stem from a man aged 18 to 29 in good health. Some clones in this sample may be carry-over from other donors' samples.

The chain joins TRBV9 to TRBJ2-7; the match to TRBD2 covers 11 bases. The CDR3 contains 18 residues. J gave up 3 bases and V 4 bases, and 15 bases lay outside the gene matches. Germline CDR1 and CDR2: SGDLS and YYNGEE. The CDR3 sequence is CASSSNLNSGRDRYEQYF. The CDR3 DNA sequence: TGTGCCAGCAGCTCAAACTTAAATAGCGGGAGGGACCGCTACGAGCAGTACTTC.

V gene TRBV5-1 combines with J gene TRBJ1-2; 7 bases are a match to TRBD1. Germline V gives CDR1 SGHRS, CDR2 YFSETQ. The CDR3 length is 13 residues. Trimming cost V 4 bases and J 4 bases; bases outside gene matches: 4. Written as DNA, the CDR3 is TGCGCCAGCAGCCCCGACAGGGCCTATGGCTACACCTTC. Amino acid sequence: CASSPDRAYGYTF. The complete variable domain, with remaining parts taken from reference TRBV5-1 and TRBJ1-2, reads KAGVTQTPRYLIKTRGQQVTLSCSPISGHRSVSWYQQTPGQGLQFLFEYFSETQRNKGNFPGRFSGRQFSNSRSEMNVSTLELGDSALYLCASSPDRAYGYTFGSGTRLTVV.

The rearrangement joins TRBV5-1 to TRBJ2-1; 10 bases agree with TRBD2. The germline gives CDR1 SGHRS, CDR2 YFSETQ. The junction had 15 bases not matched to a gene; V was cut back by 7 bases and J by 8 bases. The CDR3 spans 16 residues. CDR3 sequence: CASYHVPGTSVYEQFF. The CDR3 DNA follows: TGCGCCAGCTACCATGTACCCGGGACTAGCGTGTATGAGCAGTTCTTC.

In regard to this clone: The sample contains more than one DNA sequence encoding this CDR3. V gene TRBV4-1 combines with J gene TRBJ2-2, with no clear D. V was trimmed by 1 base and J by 2 bases, leaving 5 bases between them. The CDR3 consists of 14 residues. Germline assignment: CDR1 MGHRA and CDR2 YSYEKL. CDR3 loop: CASSQVGNTGELFF. In DNA form, the CDR3 reads TGCGCCAGCAGCCAAGTGGGCAACACCGGGGAGCTGTTTTTT.

The CDR3 region has the DNA TGCGCCAGCAGCTTGACTAGCGGGAGCTCCTACGAGCAGTACTTC. Amino acids: CASSLTSGSSYEQYF. The V gene is TRBV5-1, the J gene TRBJ2-7, with 11 bases fitting TRBD2. This CDR3 region has 15 residues. The trim removed 1 base at V and 0 bases at J, leaving 0 bases unmatched. Germline V gene lookup returns CDR1 SGHRS and CDR2 YFSETQ.

The rearrangement uses TRBV7-9 and TRBJ2-3, with D perhaps matching TRBD1 or TRBD2 (6 bases each). V shed 1 base and J shed 2 bases, with 10 bases lying between them. Per germline, CDR1 SEHNR and CDR2 FQNEAQ (reference sequence). CDR3 length: 15 residues. CDR3 coding DNA: TGTGCCAGCAGCTTAGAGGGGGGATTCACAGATACGCAGTATTTT. Its protein product is CASSLEGGFTDTQYF.

The gene calls are TRBV27 and TRBJ2-7, with TRBD1 as a possible D gene (6 bases). V was cut by 4 bases and J by 4 bases, with 11 bases left in between. Germline assignment: CDR1 MNHEY and CDR2 SMNVEV (reference sequence). This CDR3 is 13 amino acids long. The CDR3 DNA reads TGTGCCAGCAGTTACTCCCAGGGGTACGAGCAGTACTTC. Residues: CASSYSQGYEQYF.

The rearrangement uses TRBV6-1 and TRBJ2-7; D is possibly TRBD2 (6 bases). With 3 bases removed from V and 3 bases from J, the gap between germline ends came to 15 bases. Germline values: CDR1 MNHNS, CDR2 SASEGT. The CDR3 runs to 15 residues. The CDR3 DNA sequence: TGTGCCAGCAGTGAGGGGGGAGCGGGCTACTACGAGCAGTACTTC. The encoded protein is CASSEGGAGYYEQYF.

V usage is TRBV28 and J usage is TRBJ2-3; D not resolved. The CDR3 extends over 15 amino acids. Germline V gives CDR1 MDHEN, CDR2 SYDVKM. Trimming removed 3 bases from V and 0 bases from J, with 10 bases in between. The DNA for the CDR3 is TGTGCCAGCAGTTTGAGCGACTCTAGCACAGATACGCAGTATTTT. Translation: CASSLSDSSTDTQYF.

The CDR3 protein is CASSSTPGGPNSGANVLTF. The DNA for the CDR3 is TGTGCCAGCAGCTCCACCCCGGGGGGCCCAAACTCTGGGGCCAACGTCCTGACTTTC. The gene calls are TRBV7-9 and TRBJ2-6; the D gene is possibly TRBD2 (7 bases). The V gene lost 4 bases and the J gene lost 0 bases, with 19 bases spanning the gap. Germline V CDR1 and CDR2: SEHNR, FQNEAQ (reference sequence). The CDR3 contains 19 residues.

This clone was recorded once. The chain uses TRBV2 and TRBJ2-6; either TRBD1 or TRBD2 may supply D (5 bases each). CDR1 SNHLY and CDR2 FYNNEI come from the germline V gene. V was trimmed by 2 bases and J by 2 bases, leaving 13 bases between them. CDR3 length equals 17 residues. The CDR3, as DNA: TGTGCCAGCAGTGAATGGGGGTCCAGTGCTGGGGCCAACGTCCTGACTTTC. The encoded protein is CASSEWGSSAGANVLTF.

The V gene is TRBV7-9, the J gene TRBJ2-1, with a possible D match to TRBD2 (6 bases). CDR3 length: 15 amino acids. Germline V gene lookup returns CDR1 SEHNR and CDR2 FQNEAQ (reference sequence). Between the trimmed V and J ends, which lost 5 bases and 0 bases, there was a span of 11 bases. In DNA form, the CDR3 reads TGTGCCAGCAGCCCGGGAGCGGGCTCCTACAATGAGCAGTTCTTC. This encodes CASSPGAGSYNEQFF.

The chain carries TRBV11-2 and TRBJ2-1, with 10 bases identical to TRBD2. V dropped 1 base and J dropped 0; count of bases not matched to a gene: 6. From germline, CDR1 is SGHAT and CDR2 FQNNGV. The CDR3 contains 18 residues. The CDR3 bases are TGTGCCAGCAGCTTAGGATACGGACTAGCGGCCTCCTACAATGAGCAGTTCTTC. Encoded protein: CASSLGYGLAASYNEQFF.

This clone was found once. The V gene is TRBV7-9, the J gene TRBJ1-4, with 7 bases that match TRBD1. The CDR3 loop spans 15 amino acids. V lost 2 bases and J lost 4; bases outside the gene matches: 4. Germline-derived CDR1 and CDR2 are SEHNR and FQNEAQ (reference sequence). The chain's CDR3 is CASSLLQGDNEKLFF. Here the CDR3 DNA reads TGTGCCAGCAGCTTACTCCAGGGGGATAATGAAAAACTGTTTTTT.

This clone was picked up one time. V gene TRBV27 combines with J gene TRBJ2-7; 8 bases match TRBD1. Germline values: CDR1 MNHEY, CDR2 SMNVEV (reference sequence). V was clipped by 6 bases and J by 2 bases; unmatched bases: 15. This CDR3 contains 17 residues. The CDR3 protein is CASRQGAPGNFAYEQYF. In DNA form, the CDR3 reads TGTGCCAGCAGGCAGGGGGCGCCCGGAAATTTTGCCTACGAGCAGTACTTC.